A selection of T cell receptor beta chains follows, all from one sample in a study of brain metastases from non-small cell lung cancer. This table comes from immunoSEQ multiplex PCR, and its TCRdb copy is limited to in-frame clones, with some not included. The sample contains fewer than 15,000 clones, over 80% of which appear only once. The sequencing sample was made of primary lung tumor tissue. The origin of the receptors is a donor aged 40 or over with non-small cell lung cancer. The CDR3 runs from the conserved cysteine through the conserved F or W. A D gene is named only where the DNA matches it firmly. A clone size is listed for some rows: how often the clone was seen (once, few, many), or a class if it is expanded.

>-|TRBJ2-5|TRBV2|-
TGTGCCAGCAGCGCCCAAGAGACCCAGTACTTC
CASSAQETQYF
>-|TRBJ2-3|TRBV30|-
TGTGCCTGGGCGGCGGGGTCCACAGATACGCAGTATTTT
CAWAAGSTDTQYF
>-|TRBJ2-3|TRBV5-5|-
TGTGCCAGCAGCTTGGAGGGGTGGGGCGGCACAGATACGCAGTATTTT
CASSLEGWGGTDTQYF
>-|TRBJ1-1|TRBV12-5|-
TGTGCTAGTGGTTTGCGGGCTGAAGCTTTCTTT
CASGLRAEAFF
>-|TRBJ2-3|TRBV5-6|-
TGTGCCAGCAGCTTGGAACTCACAGATACGCAGTATTTT
CASSLELTDTQYF
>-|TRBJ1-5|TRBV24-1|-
TGTGCCACCAGTGATTTGCGGGGAGGACAGCCCCAGCATTTT
CATSDLRGGQPQHF
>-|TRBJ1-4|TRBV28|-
TGTGCCAGCACCCTGGGTGGAGTAGGGAAGGCTAATGAAAAACTGTTTTTT
CASTLGGVGKANEKLFF
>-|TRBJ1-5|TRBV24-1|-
TGTGCCACCAGTGATGGACGGAATAGCAATCAGCCCCAGCATTTT
CATSDGRNSNQPQHF
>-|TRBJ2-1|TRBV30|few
TGTGCCTGGTCACGTAGGGGGGGCCAATACAATGAGCAGTTCTTC
CAWSRRGGQYNEQFF
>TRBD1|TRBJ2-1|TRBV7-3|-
TGTGCCAGCAGCTTAATTCGGGACAGTGAGCAGTTCTTC
CASSLIRDSEQFF
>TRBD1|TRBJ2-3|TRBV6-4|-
TGTGCCAGCAGTGTGACAGGGAGCACAGATACGCAGTATTTT
CASSVTGSTDTQYF
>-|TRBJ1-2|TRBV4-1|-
TGCGCCAGCAGCCAAGAGACGGGGGGACTTAACTATGGCTACACCTTC
CASSQETGGLNYGYTF
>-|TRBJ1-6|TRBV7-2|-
TGTGCCAGCAGCCACAGCTCCTATAATTCACCCCTCCACTTT
CASSHSSYNSPLHF
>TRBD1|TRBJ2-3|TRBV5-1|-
TGCGCCAGCAGCTTGGTACAGGGGGCTTCGACAGATACGCAGTATTTT
CASSLVQGASTDTQYF
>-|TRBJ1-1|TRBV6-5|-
TGTGCCAGCTCCCATATGACTGAAGCTTTCTTT
CASSHMTEAFF
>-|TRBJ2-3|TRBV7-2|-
TGTGCCAGCAGCTTAGAACTAGTTCCAGATACGCAGTATTTT
CASSLELVPDTQYF
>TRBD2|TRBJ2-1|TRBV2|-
TGTGCCATCCCATCCGGGGGGGCCGCCTCGGAGAACAATGAGCAGTTCTTC
CAIPSGGAASENNEQFF
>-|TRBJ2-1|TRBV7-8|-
TGTGCCAGCAGCTTTTCTGGGTCGGTCGGTGAGCAGTTCTTC
CASSFSGSVGEQFF
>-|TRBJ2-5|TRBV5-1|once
TGCGCCAGCCAAAGGACGGGAGTAGAAGAGACCCAGTACTTC
CASQRTGVEETQYF
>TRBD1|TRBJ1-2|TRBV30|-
TGTGCCTGGAGTCCCGGGACAGCTTTTAACTATGGCTACACCTTC
CAWSPGTAFNYGYTF
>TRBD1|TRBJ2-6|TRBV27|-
TGTGCCAGCACCAGGGCAGGGGGCGCCCCTGGGGCCAACGTCCTGACTTTC
CASTRAGGAPGANVLTF
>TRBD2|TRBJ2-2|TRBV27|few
TGTGCCAGCAGTAGCATAGCGGGGGGGCAGGGCGGGGAGCTGTTTTTT
CASSSIAGGQGGELFF
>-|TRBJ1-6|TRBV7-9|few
TGTGCCAGCAGCGGGTGGGCAACCTATAATTCACCCCTCCACTTT
CASSGWATYNSPLHF
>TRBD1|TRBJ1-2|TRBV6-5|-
TGTGCCAGCAGTTGTTGGGGACAGGGAGACACCTATGGCTACACCTTC
CASSCWGQGDTYGYTF
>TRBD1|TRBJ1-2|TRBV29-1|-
TGCAGCGTTAGGGACAGCTTAAGTTACACCTTC
CSVRDSLSYTF
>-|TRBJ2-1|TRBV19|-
TGTGCCAGTAGTCCCCTGAGCTCCTACAATGAGCAGTTCTTC
CASSPLSSYNEQFF
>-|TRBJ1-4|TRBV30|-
TGTGCCTGGAGTGGGGGGGCAGTGACTAGAGGTGAAAAACTGTTTTTT
CAWSGGAVTRGEKLFF
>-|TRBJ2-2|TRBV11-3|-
TGTGCCAGCAGGCGTAGCGCTCCCACCGGGGAGCTGTTTTTT
CASRRSAPTGELFF
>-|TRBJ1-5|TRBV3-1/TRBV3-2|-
TGTGCCAGCAGCCAATCATTACGGGTAAATCAGCCCCAGCATTTT
CASSQSLRVNQPQHF
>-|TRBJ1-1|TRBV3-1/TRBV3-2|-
TGTGCCAGCAGCCAAGATAAAAGGAGAGCGAACACTGAAGCTTTCTTT
CASSQDKRRANTEAFF
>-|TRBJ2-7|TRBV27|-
TGTGCCAGCAGTTTGGCGGGCGCCGGCTACGAGCAGTACTTC
CASSLAGAGYEQYF
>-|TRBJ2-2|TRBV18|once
TGTGCCAGCTCACCAGGGGGCAACACCGGGGAGCTGTTTTTT
CASSPGGNTGELFF
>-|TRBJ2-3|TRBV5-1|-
TGCGCCAGCAGCGTGAACCCGCAAAGCACAGATACGCAGTATTTT
CASSVNPQSTDTQYF
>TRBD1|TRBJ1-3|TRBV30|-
TGTGCCTGGAGTCCTGAACAGGGGCTTGGAAACACCATATATTTT
CAWSPEQGLGNTIYF
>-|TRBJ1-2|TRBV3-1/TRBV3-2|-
TGTGCCAGCAGCCAAGGAATAGACCTTAGCGGCTACACCTTC
CASSQGIDLSGYTF
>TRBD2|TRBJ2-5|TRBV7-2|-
TGTGCCAGCAGCTATATAGCGGGGGAAGAGACCCAGTACTTC
CASSYIAGEETQYF
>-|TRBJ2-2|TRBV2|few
TGTGCCAGCAGTGATGGGAGAGCCGGGGAGCTGTTTTTT
CASSDGRAGELFF
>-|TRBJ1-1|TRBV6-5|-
TGTGCCAGCAGTTACGGGGGGGACACTGAAGCTTTCTTT
CASSYGGDTEAFF
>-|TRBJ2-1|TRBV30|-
TGTGCCTGGATACTTTCTTACAATGAGCAGTTCTTC
CAWILSYNEQFF
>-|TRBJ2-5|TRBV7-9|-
TGTGCCAGCAGCCCCAAAGAGACCCAGTACTTC
CASSPKETQYF
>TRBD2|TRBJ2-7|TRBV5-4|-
TGTGCCAGCAGCGGCGGACTAGCGGGGGCCTCCTACGAGCAGTACTTC
CASSGGLAGASYEQYF
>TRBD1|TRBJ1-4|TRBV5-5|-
TGTGCCAGCAGACCAAACAGGGGGCGGCTAAATGAAAAACTGTTTTTT
CASRPNRGRLNEKLFF
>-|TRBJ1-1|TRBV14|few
TGTGCCAGCAGCCCATTATTGAACACTGAAGCTTTCTTT
CASSPLLNTEAFF
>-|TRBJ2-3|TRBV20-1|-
TGCAGTGCCAGTAGGTCTGCTAGCACAGATACGCAGTATTTT
CSASRSASTDTQYF
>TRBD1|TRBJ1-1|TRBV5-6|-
TGTGCCTCGGCAGGGGGCTATTGGGGCACTGAAGCTTTCTTT
CASAGGYWGTEAFF
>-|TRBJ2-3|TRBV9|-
TGTGCCAGCAGCGACCAGGGTTTCACAGATACGCAGTATTTT
CASSDQGFTDTQYF
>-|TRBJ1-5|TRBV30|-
TGTGCCTGGAGTCCCCCACCCCGGGGAGGGTCTTATCAGCCCCAGCATTTT
CAWSPPPRGGSYQPQHF
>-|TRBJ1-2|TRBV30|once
TGTGCCTGGAGTGCTGCAGGATCTAACTATGGCTACACCTTC
CAWSAAGSNYGYTF
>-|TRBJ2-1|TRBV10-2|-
TGCGCCAGCAGTGAGTCGATAGGGCGCAATGAGCAGTTCTTC
CASSESIGRNEQFF
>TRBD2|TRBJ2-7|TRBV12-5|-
TGTGCTAACCGGGGAGGGTCCTACGAGCAGTACTTC
CANRGGSYEQYF
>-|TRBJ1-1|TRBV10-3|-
TGTGCCATCAGTGCGAACACTGAAGCTTTCTTT
CAISANTEAFF
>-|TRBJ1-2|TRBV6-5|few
TGTGCCAGCAGTTACTCGGGGACCAACGGGGGTTACTACACCTTC
CASSYSGTNGGYYTF
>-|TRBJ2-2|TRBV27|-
TGTGCCAGCAGTTTTGCCGGGGGCATAGGCACCGGGGAGCTGTTTTTT
CASSFAGGIGTGELFF
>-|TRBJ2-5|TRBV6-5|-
TGTGCCAGCACTCTCCGCCCCCAGGGAGAGACCCAGTACTTC
CASTLRPQGETQYF
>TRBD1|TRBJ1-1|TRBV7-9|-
TGTGCCAGCAGCTTGACAGGGGTTACTGAAGCTTTCTTT
CASSLTGVTEAFF
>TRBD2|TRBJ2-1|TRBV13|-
TGTACCAGCAGCATCTCCGGAGCCGGGGGGAACAATGAGCAGTTCTTC
CTSSISGAGGNNEQFF
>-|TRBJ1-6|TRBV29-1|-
TGCAGCGTTCGGGGCAGTCTCACATCACCCCTCCACTTT
CSVRGSLTSPLHF
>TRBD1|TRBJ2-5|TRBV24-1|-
TGTGCCACCAGCAGGGGGCCCGAGACCCAGTACTTC
CATSRGPETQYF
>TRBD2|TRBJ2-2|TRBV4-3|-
TGCGCCAGCAGCCGAGAGGCCGGGACTAGCGGGGGGGCGGGCACCGGGGAGCTGTTTTTT
CASSREAGTSGGAGTGELFF